The next 3 T cell receptor beta chains were all read from a single sample in a study of T cells in localized non-small cell lung cancer. Generated by immunoSEQ multiplex PCR, the TCRdb table keeps only in-frame clones and is missing some. Of tens of thousands of clones detected, around 83% appear once; the ten largest clones hold approximately 2.4%. Sequencing used PBMCs, obtained before any cancer treatment. The receptors stem from a man aged 40-75 years with stage II lung adenocarcinoma.

This rearrangement joins TRBV5-6 to TRBJ2-6; D uncertain. V was clipped by 0 bases and J by 0 bases, with 4 bases between them. Germline V gives CDR1 SGHDT, CDR2 YYEEEE. The CDR3 is 15 residues long. The CDR3 nucleotides read TGTGCCAGCAGCTTGGAAGACTCTGGGGCCAACGTCCTGACTTTC. It is translated as CASSLEDSGANVLTF.

J is TRBJ2-3 and V is TRBV7-2; TRBD2 is a possible D gene (5 bases). Per germline, CDR1 SGHTA and CDR2 FQGNSA. V lost 6 bases to trimming and J lost 3 bases, with 16 bases between them. CDR3 length: 15 amino acids. CDR3 protein: CASRSTRMGTDTQYF. CDR3 bases: TGTGCCAGCAGATCAACTAGGATGGGGACAGATACGCAGTATTTT. Full variable domain (remainder filled in from reference TRBV7-2 and TRBJ2-3): GAGVSQSPSNKVTEKGKDVELRCDPISGHTALYWYRQSLGQGLEFLIYFQGNSAPDKSGLPSDRFSAERTGGSVSTLTIQRTQQEDSAVYLCASRSTRMGTDTQYFGPGTRLTVL.

A remark on this clone: This sample also contains other DNA sequences that code for the same CDR3. The rearrangement uses TRBV30 and TRBJ1-4, with 8 bases lining up with TRBD1. Per germline, CDR1 GTSNPN and CDR2 SVGIG (reference sequence). The CDR3 is made up of 14 amino acids. V dropped 0 bases and J dropped 6; count of bases not matched to a gene: 3. CDR3 sequence: CAWSVGTGDEKLFF. The CDR3 DNA reads TGTGCCTGGAGTGTAGGGACAGGAGATGAAAAACTGTTTTTT.